What follows are 13 T cell receptor beta chains derived from one specimen sequenced in a study of TIL therapy for anti-PD-1-resistant metastatic lung cancer (TCRdb year 2021). The immunoSEQ v3 hsTCRB kit was used to amplify TCR beta CDR3 regions from genomic DNA through bias-controlled multiplex PCR. TCRdb retrieved this table from immuneACCESS and kept in-frame rearrangements only. Not all clones are present; in checked studies, unresolved V genes account for under half, and no reason is known for the remainder. The sample table lists approximately 53,000 clones, 70% to 85% of them with a count of one. About 4.8% of the sample belongs to the ten largest clones. Sample time point, as interpreted from the label and publication: pre-treatment sample, taken before nivolumab and TIL therapy. This sample comprised blood, obtained at baseline. The origin of the receptors is a woman between 30 and 85 years old with non-small cell lung cancer.

The genes are TRBV27 and TRBJ2-2; TRBD2 matches at 7 bases. Germline assignment: CDR1 MNHEY and CDR2 SMNVEV (reference sequence). The CDR3 is 15 residues long. J gave up 5 bases and V 2 bases, and 5 bases lay outside the gene matches. This CDR3 is CASSLRTSWTGELFF. CDR3 DNA sequence: TGTGCCAGCAGTTTAAGGACTAGTTGGACCGGGGAGCTGTTTTTT.

A few counts support this clone. This rearrangement joins TRBV7-2 to TRBJ2-1, with TRBD2 identical over 7 bases. The CDR3 covers 18 residues. Germline CDR1 and CDR2: SGHTA and FQGNSA. Trimming cost V 1 base and J 7 bases; bases outside gene matches: 16. CDR3 loop: CASSLELGLGSPKNEQFF. CDR3 coding DNA: TGTGCCAGCAGCTTAGAGTTAGGACTAGGTTCCCCTAAAAATGAGCAGTTCTTC.

V is TRBV9 and J is TRBJ2-7, with 8 bases that match TRBD1. There are 15 residues in the CDR3. CDR1 SGDLS and CDR2 YYNGEE come from the germline V gene. V dropped 0 bases and J dropped 2; count of bases not matched to a gene: 4. The CDR3 DNA reads TGTGCCAGCAGCGTAGGGCAGGGGGCTCCCTACGAGCAGTACTTC. Protein product: CASSVGQGAPYEQYF.

The J gene is TRBJ2-1, the V gene TRBV2; perhaps D is TRBD1 or TRBD2 (5 bases each). V was shortened by 6 bases and J by 6 bases, with 15 bases between the two germline ends. This CDR3 spans 14 amino acids. Germline CDR1 and CDR2: SNHLY and FYNNEI. The CDR3 here is CASSGTTGVNEQFF. In DNA, the CDR3 is TGTGCCAGCAGCGGGACCACCGGGGTCAATGAGCAGTTCTTC.

The chain joins TRBV5-4 to TRBJ1-2; no reliable D call. The CDR3 consists of 15 residues. The germline V gene has CDR1 SGHNT and CDR2 YYREEE (reference sequence). V was cut by 0 bases and J by 6 bases, with 15 bases left in between. The chain's CDR3 is CASSLGVTAGDGYTF. The DNA of the CDR3 is TGTGCCAGCAGCTTGGGGGTCACCGCCGGGGATGGCTACACCTTC. Using reference TRBV5-4 and TRBJ1-2 for the parts outside the CDR3, the full variable domain is ETGVTQSPTHLIKTRGQQVTLRCSSQSGHNTVSWYQQALGQGPQFIFQYYREEENGRGNFPPRFSGLQFPNYSSELNVNALELDDSALYLCASSLGVTAGDGYTFGSGTRLTVV.

V usage is TRBV25-1 and J usage is TRBJ2-2, with 7 positions matching TRBD2. V gave up 2 bases and J gave up 5 bases; unmatched junction bases: 5. The CDR3 loop spans 15 amino acids. Germline values: CDR1 MGHDK, CDR2 SYGVNS. This CDR3 reads CASSERGRGTGELFF. Written as DNA, the CDR3 is TGTGCCAGCAGTGAACGTGGGAGGGGAACCGGGGAGCTGTTTTTT.

In DNA form, the CDR3 reads TGTGCCAGCAGTTTCCAGGACAGAGGCGGCTACACCTTC. Its translation: CASSFQDRGGYTF. The chain employs TRBV27 and TRBJ1-2, with D perhaps matching TRBD1 (6 bases). Trimming removed 3 bases at V and 8 bases at J, with 13 bases between. There are 13 residues in the CDR3. Germline V gene data show CDR1 as MNHEY and CDR2 as SMNVEV (reference sequence).

The rearrangement links TRBV4-3 to TRBJ2-7; TRBD1 matches 10 bases. Germline CDR1 LGHNA, CDR2 YSLEER. The junction had 26 bases not matched to a gene; V was cut back by 4 bases and J by 2 bases. This CDR3 is built from 22 residues. The CDR3 region is CASSRQNLLGTGAGWSTYEQYF. CDR3 in DNA: TGCGCCAGCAGCCGCCAAAATCTTTTAGGGACAGGGGCAGGTTGGAGCACCTACGAGCAGTACTTC.

This clone showed up just a few times. V and J are TRBV6-6 and TRBJ1-2; no reliable D call. V lost 3 bases and J 4 bases, leaving 12 bases between the germline ends. This CDR3 is 14 amino acids long. Germline CDR1 MNHNY, CDR2 SVGAGI (reference sequence). The CDR3 DNA reads TGTGCCAGCAGTTATACAGAGAGCCTCTATGGCTACACCTTC. Its translation: CASSYTESLYGYTF.

The DNA for the CDR3 is TGCGCCAGCAGTGTGGGGACTCAGACAGATACGCAGTATTTT. The encoded protein is CASSVGTQTDTQYF. The V gene is TRBV10-2, the J gene TRBJ2-3, with D perhaps matching TRBD2 (6 bases). The germline V and J ends were trimmed by 4 bases and 3 bases, with 11 bases remaining between them. CDR3 length: 14 residues. The germline CDR1 and CDR2 sequences are WSHSY and SAAADI.

Only one count was recorded for this clone. The chain employs TRBV5-6 and TRBJ1-2; no definite D call. The germline CDR1 and CDR2 sequences are SGHDT and YYEEEE. The CDR3 is 12 amino acids. Trimming took 4 bases from V and 4 from J, leaving 8 bases between them. CDR3 sequence (DNA): TGTGCCAGCAGCCGAGAGGGCTATGGCTACACCTTC. This encodes CASSREGYGYTF.

The CDR3 here is CASSILGTGANYGYTF. The CDR3 DNA reads TGTGCCAGTAGCATATTGGGGACAGGTGCCAACTATGGCTACACCTTC. The chain carries TRBV19 and TRBJ1-2, with 8 bases fitting TRBD1. With V trimmed by 6 bases and J by 2 bases, 11 bases remained unmatched. Germline V CDR1 and CDR2: LNHDA, SQIVND (reference sequence). This CDR3 comprises 16 residues.

This CDR3 is CASSLMTGNQPQHF. In nucleotides, the CDR3 is TGTGCCAGCAGTTTAATGACAGGCAATCAGCCCCAGCATTTT. The chain uses TRBV27 and TRBJ1-5; TRBD1 is a possible D gene (5 bases). The germline CDR1 and CDR2 sequences are MNHEY and SMNVEV (reference sequence). The CDR3 totals 14 residues. The V end lost 2 bases, the J end lost 2 bases, and 7 bases lay between the germline ends.